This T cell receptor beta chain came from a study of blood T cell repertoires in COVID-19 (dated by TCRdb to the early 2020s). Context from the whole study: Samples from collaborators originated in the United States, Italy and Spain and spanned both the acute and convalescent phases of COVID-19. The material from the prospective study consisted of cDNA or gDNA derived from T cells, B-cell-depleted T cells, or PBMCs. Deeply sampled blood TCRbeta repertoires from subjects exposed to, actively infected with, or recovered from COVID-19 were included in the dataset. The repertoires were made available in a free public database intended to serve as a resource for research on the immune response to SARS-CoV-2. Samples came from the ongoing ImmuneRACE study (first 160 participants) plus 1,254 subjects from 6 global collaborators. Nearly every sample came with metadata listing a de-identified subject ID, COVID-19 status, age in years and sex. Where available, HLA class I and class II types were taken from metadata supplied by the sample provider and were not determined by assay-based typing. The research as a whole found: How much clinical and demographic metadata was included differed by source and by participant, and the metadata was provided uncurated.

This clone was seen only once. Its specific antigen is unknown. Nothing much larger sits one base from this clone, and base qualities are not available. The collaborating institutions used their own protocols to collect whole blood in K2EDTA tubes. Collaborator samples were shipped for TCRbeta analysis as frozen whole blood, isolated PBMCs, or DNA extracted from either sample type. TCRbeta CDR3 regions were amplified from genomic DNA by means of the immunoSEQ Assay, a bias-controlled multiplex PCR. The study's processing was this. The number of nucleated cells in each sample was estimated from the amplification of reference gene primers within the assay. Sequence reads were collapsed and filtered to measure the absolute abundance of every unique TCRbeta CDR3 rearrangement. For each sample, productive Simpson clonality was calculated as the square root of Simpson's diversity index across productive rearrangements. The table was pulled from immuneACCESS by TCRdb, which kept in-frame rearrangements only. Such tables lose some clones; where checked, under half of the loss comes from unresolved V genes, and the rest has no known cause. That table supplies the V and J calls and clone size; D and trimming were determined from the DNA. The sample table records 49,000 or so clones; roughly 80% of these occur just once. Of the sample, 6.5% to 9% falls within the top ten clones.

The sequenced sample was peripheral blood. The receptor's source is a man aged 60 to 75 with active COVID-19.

The CDR3 sequence is CASSFPGRQPQHF. The sequence in DNA is TGTGCCAGCAGTTTCCCCGGGAGGCAGCCCCAGCATTTT. The sequence is built from TRBV28 and TRBJ1-5, with no D gene named confidently. V is reduced by 3 bases and J by 7 bases, leaving a spacing of 10 bases between them. CDR1 MDHEN and CDR2 SYDVKM were looked up in the germline V gene. Including the terminal cysteine and phenylalanine, the CDR3 comprises 13 residues. Only the CDR3 DNA stays, 39 bases, in frame from base 1.